The sample holds many counts of the clone carrying this T cell receptor beta chain. What it binds is unknown. These data come from a study of T-cell memory formation after mild COVID-19. About the study: Largely, the TCR clusters proved donor specific.

Study findings and constraints: Some SARS-CoV-2-responding clones were already detected in memory before infection. CD4+ contracting clones were mainly CM and EM; CD8+ ones, EMRA.

Constant-segment primers were used for 5'RACE, and the resulting TCR alpha and TCR beta cDNA libraries carried sample barcodes and UMIs. TCRdb fed the 5' RACE reads into MiXCR, producing one record per CDR3 protein. The repertoire includes 200,000 to 250,000 distinct CDR3 sequences, approximately 10% of them detected once, and 3% sits in the top ten. CDR1 is SGHTA and CDR2 is FQGNSA in the germline V gene. The trim removed 5 bases at V and 3 bases at J, leaving 6 bases unmatched. This CDR3 has 15 amino acids. The receptor was isolated from a man between 18 and 29 years old who had mild COVID-19 (a few samples of this study predate the infection). Cell type and time point are not known. J is TRBJ1-5 and V is TRBV7-2; 8 nucleotides align to TRBD1. The specimen sequenced was PBMCs or a T cell subset sorted from them (not recorded which). CDR3 amino acids: CASSLGQGDNQPQHF. In DNA, the CDR3 is TGTGCCAGCAGCCTTGGACAGGGTGACAATCAGCCCCAGCATTTT.